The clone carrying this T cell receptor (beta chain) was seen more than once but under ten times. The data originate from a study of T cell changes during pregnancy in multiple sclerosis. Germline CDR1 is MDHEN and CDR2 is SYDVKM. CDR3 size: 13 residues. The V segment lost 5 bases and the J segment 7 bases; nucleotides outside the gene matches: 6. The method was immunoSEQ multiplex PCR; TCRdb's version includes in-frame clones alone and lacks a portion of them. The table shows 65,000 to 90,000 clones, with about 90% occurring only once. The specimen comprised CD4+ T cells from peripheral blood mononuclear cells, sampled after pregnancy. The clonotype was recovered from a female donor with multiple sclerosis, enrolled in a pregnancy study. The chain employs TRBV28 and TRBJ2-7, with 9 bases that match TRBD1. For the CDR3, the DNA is TGTGCCAGCAGTCCCACAGGGGGCGCGGAGCAGTACTTC. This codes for CASSPTGGAEQYF.